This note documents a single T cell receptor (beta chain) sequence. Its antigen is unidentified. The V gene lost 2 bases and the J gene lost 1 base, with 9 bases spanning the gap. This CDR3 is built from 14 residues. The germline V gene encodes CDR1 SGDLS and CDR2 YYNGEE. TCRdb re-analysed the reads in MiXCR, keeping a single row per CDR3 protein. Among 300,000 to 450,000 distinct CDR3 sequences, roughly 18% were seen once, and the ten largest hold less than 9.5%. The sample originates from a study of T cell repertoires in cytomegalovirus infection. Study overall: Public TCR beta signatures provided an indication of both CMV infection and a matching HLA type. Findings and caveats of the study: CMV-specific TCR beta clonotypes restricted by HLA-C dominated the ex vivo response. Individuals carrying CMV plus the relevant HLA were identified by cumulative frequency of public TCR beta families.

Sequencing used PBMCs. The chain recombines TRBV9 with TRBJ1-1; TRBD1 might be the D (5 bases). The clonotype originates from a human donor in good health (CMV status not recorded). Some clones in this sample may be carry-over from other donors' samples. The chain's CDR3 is CASSVTTENTEAFF. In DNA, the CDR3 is TGTGCCAGCAGCGTCACGACAGAGAACACTGAAGCTTTCTTT.